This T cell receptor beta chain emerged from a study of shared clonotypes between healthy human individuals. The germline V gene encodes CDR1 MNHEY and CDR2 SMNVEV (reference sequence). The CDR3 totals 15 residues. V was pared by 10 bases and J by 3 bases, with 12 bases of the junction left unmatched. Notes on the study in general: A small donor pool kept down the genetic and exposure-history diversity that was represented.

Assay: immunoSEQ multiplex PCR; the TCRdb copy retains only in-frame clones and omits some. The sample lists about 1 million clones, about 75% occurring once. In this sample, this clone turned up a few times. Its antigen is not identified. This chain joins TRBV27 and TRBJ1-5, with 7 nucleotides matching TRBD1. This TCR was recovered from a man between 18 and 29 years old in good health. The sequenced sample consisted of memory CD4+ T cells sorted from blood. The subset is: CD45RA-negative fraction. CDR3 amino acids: CATSPLTGINQPQHF. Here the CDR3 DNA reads TGTGCCACCTCTCCACTGACAGGGATCAATCAGCCCCAGCATTTT.